In its sample, the clone carrying this T cell receptor beta chain was seen many times. The antigen remains undetermined. This entry comes from a study of breast tumors, draining lymph nodes, adjacent tissues. Findings and caveats of the study: Luminal-like breast cancer showed significantly higher tumor–nontumor repertoire similarity than basal-like. Tumor T cell lymph node origin was a supported hypothesis, not proven. Tumors had less TCR diversity than lymph nodes, more than nontumor tissue. Findings are consistent with lymph node origin and intratumoral expansion of most tumor T cells.

TCRdb re-analysed the multiplex PCR reads in MiXCR, keeping a single row per CDR3 protein. The sample contains 250,000 or so distinct CDR3 sequences, roughly 30% of which appear only once. The lymph nodes were axillary draining lymph nodes from breast cancer patients. Trimming cost V 4 bases and J 4 bases, with 20 bases left between them. Germline CDR1 and CDR2: DFQATT and SNEGSKA (reference sequence). This CDR3 is 16 amino acids long. The sequence was collected from a female donor with breast cancer. Some clones in this sample may be carry-over from other donors' samples. What was sequenced was axillary lymph node tissue. The chain uses TRBV20-1 and TRBJ1-5; D gene ambiguous. In nucleotides, the CDR3 is TGCAGTGCTACCAAAACGGGCGGGAGAAGAAATCAGCCCCAGCATTTT. Protein product: CSATKTGGRRNQPQHF.